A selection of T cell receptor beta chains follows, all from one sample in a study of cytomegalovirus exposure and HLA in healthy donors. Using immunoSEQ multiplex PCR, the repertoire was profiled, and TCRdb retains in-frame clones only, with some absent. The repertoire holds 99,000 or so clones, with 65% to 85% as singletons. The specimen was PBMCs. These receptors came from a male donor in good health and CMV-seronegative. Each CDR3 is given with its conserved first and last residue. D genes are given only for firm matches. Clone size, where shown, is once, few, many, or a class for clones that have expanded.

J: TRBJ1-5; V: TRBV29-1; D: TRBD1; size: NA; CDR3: CSVNSGTGSQPQHF; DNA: TGCAGCGTGAACTCCGGGACAGGGAGTCAGCCCCAGCATTTT
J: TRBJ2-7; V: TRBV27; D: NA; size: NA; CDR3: CASSPTGAYEQYF; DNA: TGTGCCAGCAGCCCGACAGGAGCCTACGAGCAGTACTTC
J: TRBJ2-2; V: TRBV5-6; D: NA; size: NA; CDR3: CASSLGAAQAMNTGELFF; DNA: TGTGCCAGCAGCTTGGGTGCCGCGCAAGCTATGAACACCGGGGAGCTGTTTTTT
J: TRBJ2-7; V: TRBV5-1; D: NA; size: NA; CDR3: CASSSTRNDYEQYF; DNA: TGCGCCAGCAGCTCGACTCGCAATGACTACGAGCAGTACTTC
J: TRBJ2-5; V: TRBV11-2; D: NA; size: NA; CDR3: CASRERSAGATQYF; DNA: TGTGCCAGCAGAGAGAGGTCGGCGGGGGCGACCCAGTACTTC
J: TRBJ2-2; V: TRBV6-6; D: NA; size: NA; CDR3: CASGDRELFF; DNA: TGTGCCAGCGGGGACAGGGAGCTGTTTTTT
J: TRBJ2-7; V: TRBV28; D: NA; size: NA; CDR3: CASSLLGGSYEQYF; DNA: TGTGCCAGCAGTTTATTGGGGGGCTCCTACGAGCAGTACTTC
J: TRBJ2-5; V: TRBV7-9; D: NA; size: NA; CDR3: CASSLEGGPTFGETQYF; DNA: TGTGCCAGCAGCTTAGAAGGCGGGCCTACCTTTGGGGAGACCCAGTACTTC
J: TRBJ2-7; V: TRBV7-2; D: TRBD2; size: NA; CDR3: CASSLAVASGSHEQYF; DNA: TGTGCCAGCAGCTTAGCGGTAGCTAGCGGGAGCCACGAGCAGTACTTC
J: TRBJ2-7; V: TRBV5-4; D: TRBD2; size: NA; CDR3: CASSLAYGSGAFYEQYF; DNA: TGTGCCAGCAGCTTGGCCTATGGTAGCGGGGCTTTCTACGAGCAGTACTTC
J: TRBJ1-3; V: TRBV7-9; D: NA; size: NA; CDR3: CASSPQGNTIYF; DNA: TGTGCCAGCAGCCCCCAAGGAAACACCATATATTTT
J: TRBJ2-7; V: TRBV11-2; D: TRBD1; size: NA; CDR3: CASSAAPGTDYEQYF; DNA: TGTGCCAGCAGCGCAGCCCCCGGGACAGATTACGAGCAGTACTTC
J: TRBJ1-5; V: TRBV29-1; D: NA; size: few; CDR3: CSVTGHRNQPQHF; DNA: TGCAGCGTGACGGGACACCGCAATCAGCCCCAGCATTTT
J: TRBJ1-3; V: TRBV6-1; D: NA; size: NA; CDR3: CASRAEGDTIYF; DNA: TGTGCCAGCAGAGCCGAGGGAGACACCATATATTTT
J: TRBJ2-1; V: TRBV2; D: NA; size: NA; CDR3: CASSEIGRAPYNEQFF; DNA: TGTGCCAGCAGTGAAATCGGCAGGGCCCCCTACAATGAGCAGTTCTTC
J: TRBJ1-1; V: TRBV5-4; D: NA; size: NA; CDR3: CASSSSTTRVMNTEAFF; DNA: TGTGCCAGCAGCTCGAGCACAACACGGGTCATGAACACTGAAGCTTTCTTT
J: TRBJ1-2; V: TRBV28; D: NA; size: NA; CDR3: CASSLEGSEANYGYTF; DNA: TGTGCCAGCAGTTTAGAGGGTAGTGAGGCTAACTATGGCTACACCTTC
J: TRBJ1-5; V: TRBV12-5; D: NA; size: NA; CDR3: CASGLLGQWARYSNQPQHF; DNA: TGTGCTAGTGGTTTGTTGGGGCAGTGGGCAAGATATAGCAATCAGCCCCAGCATTTT
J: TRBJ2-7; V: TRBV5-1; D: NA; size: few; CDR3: CASCPAGGYNEQYF; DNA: TGCGCCAGCTGCCCGGCTGGCGGCTATAACGAGCAGTACTTC
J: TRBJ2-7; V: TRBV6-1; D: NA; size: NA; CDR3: CASSKGHTSSYEQYF; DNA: TGTGCCAGCAGTAAGGGACACACTTCCTCCTACGAGCAGTACTTC
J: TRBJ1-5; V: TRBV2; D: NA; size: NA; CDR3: CASSRDSNQPRHF; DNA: TGTGCCAGCAGCCGGGATAGCAATCAGCCCCGGCATTTT
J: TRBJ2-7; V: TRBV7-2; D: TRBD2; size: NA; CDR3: CASSFPGGTSGMTYEQYF; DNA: TGTGCCAGCAGCTTCCCGGGTGGGACTAGCGGGATGACCTACGAGCAGTACTTC
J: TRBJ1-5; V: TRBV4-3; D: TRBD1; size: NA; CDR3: CASSQDRDQPQHF; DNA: TGCGCCAGCAGCCAGGACAGGGATCAGCCCCAGCATTTT
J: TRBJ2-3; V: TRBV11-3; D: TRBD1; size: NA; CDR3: CASSPTGTGTPDTQYF; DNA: TGTGCCAGCAGCCCTACCGGGACAGGGACCCCAGATACGCAGTATTTT
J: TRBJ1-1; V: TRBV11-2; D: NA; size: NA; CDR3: CASSSQGREAFF; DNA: TGTGCCAGCAGCTCTCAGGGGCGGGAAGCTTTCTTT
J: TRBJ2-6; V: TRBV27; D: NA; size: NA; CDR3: CARTGGANVLTF; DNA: TGTGCCAGGACGGGAGGGGCCAACGTCCTGACTTTC
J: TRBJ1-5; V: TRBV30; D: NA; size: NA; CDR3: CAWSVRGSYQPQHF; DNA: TGTGCCTGGAGTGTACGGGGATCCTACCAGCCCCAGCATTTT
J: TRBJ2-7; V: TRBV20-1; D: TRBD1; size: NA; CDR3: CSARGQGAQYF; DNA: TGCAGTGCTAGAGGACAGGGAGCGCAGTACTTC
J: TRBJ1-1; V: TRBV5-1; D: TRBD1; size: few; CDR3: CASSHRDRGLVGTEAFF; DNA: TGCGCCAGCAGCCACCGGGACAGGGGGCTGGTTGGCACTGAAGCTTTCTTT
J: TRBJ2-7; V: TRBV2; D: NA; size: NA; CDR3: CASSERGARVYEQYF; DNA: TGTGCCAGCAGTGAAAGGGGCGCCCGGGTTTACGAGCAGTACTTC
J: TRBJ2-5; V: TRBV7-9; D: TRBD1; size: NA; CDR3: CASSLAGLGGAWETQYF; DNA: TGTGCCAGCAGCTTAGCGGGATTAGGGGGCGCTTGGGAGACCCAGTACTTC
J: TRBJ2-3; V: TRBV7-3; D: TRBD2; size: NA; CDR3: CASSSGLAGSTDTQYF; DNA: TGTGCCAGCAGCTCGGGACTAGCGGGAAGCACAGATACGCAGTATTTT
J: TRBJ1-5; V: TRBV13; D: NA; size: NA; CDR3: CASSHGGQPQHF; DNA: TGTGCCAGCAGCCACGGGGGGCAGCCCCAGCATTTT
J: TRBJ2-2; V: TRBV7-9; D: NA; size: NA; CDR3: CASTPPANTGELFF; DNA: TGTGCCAGCACCCCTCCAGCGAACACCGGGGAGCTGTTTTTT
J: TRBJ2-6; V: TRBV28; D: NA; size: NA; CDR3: CASSLDKWSSGANVLTF; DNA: TGTGCCAGCAGTTTGGATAAATGGAGCTCTGGGGCCAACGTCCTGACTTTC
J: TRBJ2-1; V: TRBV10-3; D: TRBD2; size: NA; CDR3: CAISGLGAGGPNEQFF; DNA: TGTGCCATCAGTGGTCTGGGAGCGGGAGGGCCCAATGAGCAGTTCTTC
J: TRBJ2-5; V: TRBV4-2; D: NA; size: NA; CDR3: CASSQEGQPETRYF; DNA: TGTGCCAGCAGCCAAGAAGGACAGCCAGAGACCCGGTACTTC
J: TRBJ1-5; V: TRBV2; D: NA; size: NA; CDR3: CASTRWTDINQPQHF; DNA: TGTGCCAGCACCCGATGGACTGATATCAATCAGCCCCAGCATTTT
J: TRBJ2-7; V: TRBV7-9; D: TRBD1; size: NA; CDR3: CSSSLGVGTGHGGEYF; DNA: TGTTCCAGCAGCTTAGGGGTCGGGACAGGTCATGGCGGGGAGTACTTC
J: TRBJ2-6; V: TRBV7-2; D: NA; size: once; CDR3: CASSQQVIFANVLTF; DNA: TGTGCCAGCAGCCAACAGGTTATCTTTGCCAACGTCCTGACTTTC
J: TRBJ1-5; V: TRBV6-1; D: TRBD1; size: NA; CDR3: CASSGDREYQPQHF; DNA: TGTGCCAGCAGTGGGGACAGGGAATATCAGCCCCAGCATTTT
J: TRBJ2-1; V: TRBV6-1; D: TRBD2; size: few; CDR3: CASSEARLAAYNEQFF; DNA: TGTGCCAGCAGTGAAGCGCGGCTAGCGGCCTACAATGAGCAGTTCTTC
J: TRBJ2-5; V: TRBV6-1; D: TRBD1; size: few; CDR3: CASSDGQGAWETQYF; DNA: TGTGCCAGCAGTGATGGACAGGGGGCGTGGGAGACCCAGTACTTC
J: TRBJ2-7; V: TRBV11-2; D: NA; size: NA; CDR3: CASSPYPAYEQYF; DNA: TGTGCCAGCAGCCCCTACCCGGCCTACGAGCAGTACTTC
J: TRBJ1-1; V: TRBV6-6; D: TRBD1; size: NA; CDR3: CASSYSAGGGTEAFF; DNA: TGTGCCAGCAGTTACTCGGCAGGGGGAGGTACTGAAGCTTTCTTT
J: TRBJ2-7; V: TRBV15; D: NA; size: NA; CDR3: CATSPGSGYSYEQYF; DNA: TGTGCCACCAGTCCTGGGAGCGGATACTCCTACGAGCAGTACTTC